This T cell receptor (beta chain) was recovered during a study of technical replicates of blood from a few donors. Libraries were prepared by immunoSEQ multiplex PCR; TCRdb keeps only in-frame clonotypes and omits some of them. The data contain roughly 79,000 clones, approximately 96% of them singletons. V shed 2 bases and J shed 2 bases, with 10 bases lying between them. Germline CDR1 and CDR2: SGHTA and FQGNSA. There are 14 residues in the CDR3. This receptor was taken from a human donor in good health. The genes are TRBV7-2 and TRBJ2-7; no reliable D call. Sequencing input: T cells isolated from PBMCs. The CDR3 region has the DNA TGTGCCAGCAGCTTACCAGTCTTCCCCTACGAGCAGTACTTC. It codes for CASSLPVFPYEQYF.